The entry that follows covers one TCR beta chain sequence. No antigen is known for it. The data originate from a study of OX40 agonist ivuxolimab in advanced cancers. TCRdb's copy holds only in-frame clones and misses some; the assay was immunoSEQ multiplex PCR. The data show 37,000 or so clones, with about 70% seen just once and about 18% held by the top ten. Study-wide points: There were, on average, more expanded clones in CD8+ T cells than in CD4+.

The specimen comprised CD4+ or CD8+ T cells sorted from blood, sampled in a trial of the OX40 agonist ivuxolimab. This receptor was obtained from an adult with an advanced solid tumor such as melanoma, head and neck, liver or kidney cancer.

In DNA form, the CDR3 reads TGTGCCACCAGCAGAGATAGGGGGGGAAACACCATATATTTT. It codes for CATSRDRGGNTIYF. The V and J genes are TRBV15 and TRBJ1-3; D may be TRBD1 (6 bases). The CDR3 spans 14 residues. The V end lost 0 bases, the J end lost 4 bases, and 7 bases lay between the germline ends. Germline CDR1 LNHNV, CDR2 YYDKDF (reference sequence). Combining the CDR3 with reference TRBV15 and TRBJ1-3 gives the whole variable domain DAMVIQNPRYQVTQFGKPVTLSCSQTLNHNVMYWYQQKSSQAPKLLFHYYDKDFNNEADTPDNFQSRRPNTSFCFLDIRSPGLGDTAMYLCATSRDRGGNTIYFGEGSWLTVV.